This TCR beta chain was found in a study of CD8 T cells in Susac syndrome. Reverse transcription used about 0.45 to 1 ug RNA and random hexamers. Each CDR3 protein is one row after TCRdb ran MiXCR on the immunoSEQ multiplex PCR reads. The sample carries some 200,000 distinct CDR3 sequences, roughly 95% recorded once. Trimming removed 4 bases from V and 10 bases from J, with 11 bases in between. CDR3 length: 11 amino acids. Per germline, CDR1 SQVTM and CDR2 ANQGSEA. The rearrangement links TRBV29-1 to TRBJ2-1, with D possibly being TRBD2 (5 bases). This receptor was identified in a human donor with multiple sclerosis. Sequenced input: CD4+ T cells from PBMCs. CDR3 DNA: TGCAGCGTTGTAGTAGGACTCGAGCAGTTCTTC. The encoded protein is CSVVVGLEQFF.